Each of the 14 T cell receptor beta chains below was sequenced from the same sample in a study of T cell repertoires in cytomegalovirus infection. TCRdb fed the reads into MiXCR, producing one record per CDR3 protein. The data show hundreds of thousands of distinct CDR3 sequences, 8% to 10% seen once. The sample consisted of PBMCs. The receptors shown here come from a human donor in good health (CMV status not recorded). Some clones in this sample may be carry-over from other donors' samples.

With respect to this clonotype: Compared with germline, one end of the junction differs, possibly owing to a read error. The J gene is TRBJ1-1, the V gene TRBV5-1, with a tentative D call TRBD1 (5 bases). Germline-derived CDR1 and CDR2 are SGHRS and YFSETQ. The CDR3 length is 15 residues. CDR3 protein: CASSLNDRANTGAFF. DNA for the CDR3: TGCGCCAGCAGCTTGAATGACAGAGCTAACACTGGAGCTTTCTTT.

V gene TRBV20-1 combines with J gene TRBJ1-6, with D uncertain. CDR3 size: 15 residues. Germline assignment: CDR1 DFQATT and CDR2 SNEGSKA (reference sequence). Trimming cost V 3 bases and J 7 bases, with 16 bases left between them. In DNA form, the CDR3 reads TGCAGTGCTAGCGGTACGGGCAGAGAGAATTCACCCCTCCACTTT. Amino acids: CSASGTGRENSPLHF.

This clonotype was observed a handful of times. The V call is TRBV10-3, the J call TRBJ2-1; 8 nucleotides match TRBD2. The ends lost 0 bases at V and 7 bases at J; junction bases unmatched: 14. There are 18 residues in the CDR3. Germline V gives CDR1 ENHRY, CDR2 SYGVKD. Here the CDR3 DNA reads TGTGCCATCAGTGAGTCGAGGCGGGGGGCCACCTTCGGGAATGAGCAGTTCTTC. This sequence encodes CAISESRRGATFGNEQFF.

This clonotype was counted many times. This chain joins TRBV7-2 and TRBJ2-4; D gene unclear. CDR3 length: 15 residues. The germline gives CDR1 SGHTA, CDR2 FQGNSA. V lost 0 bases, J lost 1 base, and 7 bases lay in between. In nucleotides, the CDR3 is TGTGCCAGCAGCTTAGCGCTAGGCGCCAAAAACATTCAGTACTTC. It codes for CASSLALGAKNIQYF.

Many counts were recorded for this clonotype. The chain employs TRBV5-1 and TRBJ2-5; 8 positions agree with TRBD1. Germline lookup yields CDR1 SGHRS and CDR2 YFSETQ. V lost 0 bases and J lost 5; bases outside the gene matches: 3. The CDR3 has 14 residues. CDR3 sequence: CASSLGTGLETQYF. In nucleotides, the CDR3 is TGCGCCAGCAGCTTGGGGACAGGGTTGGAGACCCAGTACTTC.

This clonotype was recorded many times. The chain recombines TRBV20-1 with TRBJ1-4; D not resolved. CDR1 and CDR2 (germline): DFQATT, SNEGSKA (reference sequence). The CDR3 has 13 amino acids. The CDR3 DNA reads TGCAGCGTGGTACCTCAGAGTAATGAAAAACTGTTTTTT. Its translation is CSVVPQSNEKLFF.

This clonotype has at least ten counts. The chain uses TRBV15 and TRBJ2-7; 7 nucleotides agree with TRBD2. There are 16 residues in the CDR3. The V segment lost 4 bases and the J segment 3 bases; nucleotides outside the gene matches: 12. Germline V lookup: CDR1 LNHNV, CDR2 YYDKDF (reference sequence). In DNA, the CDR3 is TGTGCCACCAGCACCCTTACCCAGCGGGGCCACTACGAGCAGTACTTC. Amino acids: CATSTLTQRGHYEQYF.

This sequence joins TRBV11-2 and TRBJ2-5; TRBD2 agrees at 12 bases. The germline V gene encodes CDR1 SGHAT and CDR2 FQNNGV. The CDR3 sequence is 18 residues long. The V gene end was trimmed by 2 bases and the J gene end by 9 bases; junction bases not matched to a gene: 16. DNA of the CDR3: TGTGCCAGCAGCTTACGCCCCGATCGACTAGCGGGGGCCGTATCCCAGTACTTC. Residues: CASSLRPDRLAGAVSQYF.

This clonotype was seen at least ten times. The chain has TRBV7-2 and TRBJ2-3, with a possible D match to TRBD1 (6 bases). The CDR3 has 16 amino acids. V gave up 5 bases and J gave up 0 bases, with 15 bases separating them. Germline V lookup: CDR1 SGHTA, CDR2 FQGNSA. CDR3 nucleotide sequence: TGTGCCAGCAGCAAAATCACAGGGCTGAGCACAGATACGCAGTATTTT. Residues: CASSKITGLSTDTQYF.

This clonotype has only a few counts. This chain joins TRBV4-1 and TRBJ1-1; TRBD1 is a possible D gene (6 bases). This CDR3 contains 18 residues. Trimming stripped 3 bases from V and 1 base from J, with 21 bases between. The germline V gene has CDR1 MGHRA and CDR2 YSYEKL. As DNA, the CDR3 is TGCGCCAGCAGCCAGGACTATACAGGGAGAATTAGGAACACTGAAGCTTTCTTT. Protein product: CASSQDYTGRIRNTEAFF.

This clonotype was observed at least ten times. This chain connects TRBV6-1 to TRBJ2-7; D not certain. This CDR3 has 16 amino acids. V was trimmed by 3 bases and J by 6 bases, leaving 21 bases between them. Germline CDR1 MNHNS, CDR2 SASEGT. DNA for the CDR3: TGTGCCAGCAGTGATATCCCAGGAATTGGCGTCTCCGAGCAGTACTTC. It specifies CASSDIPGIGVSEQYF.

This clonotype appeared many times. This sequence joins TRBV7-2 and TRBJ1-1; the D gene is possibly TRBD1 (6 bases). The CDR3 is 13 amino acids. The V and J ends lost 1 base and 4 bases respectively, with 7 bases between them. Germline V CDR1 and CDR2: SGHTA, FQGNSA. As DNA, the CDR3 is TGTGCCAGCAGCTTAGAGGGGGGCACTGAAGCTTTCTTT. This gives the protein CASSLEGGTEAFF. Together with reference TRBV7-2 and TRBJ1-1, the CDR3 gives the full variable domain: GAGVSQSPSNKVTEKGKDVELRCDPISGHTALYWYRQSLGQGLEFLIYFQGNSAPDKSGLPSDRFSAERTGGSVSTLTIQRTQQEDSAVYLCASSLEGGTEAFFGQGTRLTVV.

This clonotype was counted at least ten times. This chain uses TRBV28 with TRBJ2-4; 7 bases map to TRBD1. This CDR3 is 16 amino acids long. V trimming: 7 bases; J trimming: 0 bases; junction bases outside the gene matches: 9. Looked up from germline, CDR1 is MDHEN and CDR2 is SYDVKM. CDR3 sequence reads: CASTDPTGIAKNIQYF. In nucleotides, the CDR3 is TGTGCCAGCACAGACCCGACAGGGATAGCCAAAAACATTCAGTACTTC.

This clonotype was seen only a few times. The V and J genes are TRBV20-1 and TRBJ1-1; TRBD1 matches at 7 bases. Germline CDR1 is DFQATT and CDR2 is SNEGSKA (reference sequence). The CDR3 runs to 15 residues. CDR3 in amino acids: CGLGGRGTANTEAFF. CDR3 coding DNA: TGCGGACTCGGCGGAAGAGGGACAGCCAACACTGAAGCTTTCTTT.